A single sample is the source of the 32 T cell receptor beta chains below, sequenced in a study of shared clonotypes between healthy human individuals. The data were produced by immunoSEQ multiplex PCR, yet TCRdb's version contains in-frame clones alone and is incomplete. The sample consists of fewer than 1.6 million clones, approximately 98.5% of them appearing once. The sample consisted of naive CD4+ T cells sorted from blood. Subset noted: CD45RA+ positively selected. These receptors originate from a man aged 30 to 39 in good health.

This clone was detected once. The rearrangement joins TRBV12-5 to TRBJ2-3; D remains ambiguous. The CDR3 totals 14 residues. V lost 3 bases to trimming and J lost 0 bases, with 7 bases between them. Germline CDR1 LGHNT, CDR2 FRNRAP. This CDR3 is CASGLELSTDTQYF. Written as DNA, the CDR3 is TGTGCTAGTGGTTTAGAGCTGAGCACAGATACGCAGTATTTT.

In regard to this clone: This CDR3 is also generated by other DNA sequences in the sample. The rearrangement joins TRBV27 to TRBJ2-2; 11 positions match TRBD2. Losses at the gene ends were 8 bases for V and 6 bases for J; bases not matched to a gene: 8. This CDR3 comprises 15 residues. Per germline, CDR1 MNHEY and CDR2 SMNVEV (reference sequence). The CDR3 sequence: CASSLLAGVSGELFF. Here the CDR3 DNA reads TGTGCCAGCTCATTACTAGCGGGAGTCTCCGGGGAGCTGTTTTTT.

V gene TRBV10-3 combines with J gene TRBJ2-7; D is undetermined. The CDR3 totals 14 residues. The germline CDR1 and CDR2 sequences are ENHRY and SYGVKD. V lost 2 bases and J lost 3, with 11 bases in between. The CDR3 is CAISETNGYYEQYF. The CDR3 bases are TGTGCCATCAGTGAGACAAACGGGTACTACGAGCAGTACTTC.

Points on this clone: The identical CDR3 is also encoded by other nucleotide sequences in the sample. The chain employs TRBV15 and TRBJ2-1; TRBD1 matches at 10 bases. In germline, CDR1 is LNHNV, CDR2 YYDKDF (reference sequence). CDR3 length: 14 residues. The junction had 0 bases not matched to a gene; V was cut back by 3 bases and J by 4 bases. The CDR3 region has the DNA TGTGCCACCAGCAGGGACAGGGGGTACAATGAGCAGTTCTTC. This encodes CATSRDRGYNEQFF.

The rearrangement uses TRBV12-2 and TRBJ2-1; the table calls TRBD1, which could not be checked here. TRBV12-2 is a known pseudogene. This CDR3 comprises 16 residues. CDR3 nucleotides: TGTGCAAGTCGCTTATTTGGTGACAGGTCAACAGGTGAGCAGTTCTTC. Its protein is CASRLFGDRSTGEQFF.

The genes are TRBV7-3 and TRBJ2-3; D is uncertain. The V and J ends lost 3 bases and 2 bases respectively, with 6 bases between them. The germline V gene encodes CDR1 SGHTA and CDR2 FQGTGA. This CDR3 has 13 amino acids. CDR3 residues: CASSFALTDTQYF. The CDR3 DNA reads TGTGCCAGCAGCTTTGCACTCACAGATACGCAGTATTTT.

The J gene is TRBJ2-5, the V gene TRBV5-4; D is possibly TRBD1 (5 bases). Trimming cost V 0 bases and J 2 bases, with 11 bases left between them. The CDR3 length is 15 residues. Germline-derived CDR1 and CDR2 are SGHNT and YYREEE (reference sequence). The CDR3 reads CASSLAPDKQETQYF. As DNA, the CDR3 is TGTGCCAGCAGCTTGGCCCCGGACAAGCAAGAGACCCAGTACTTC.

In DNA form, the CDR3 reads TGTGCCAGCAGTGCGAATAGCAATCAGCCCCAGCATTTT. Protein: CASSANSNQPQHF. V gene TRBV6-5 combines with J gene TRBJ1-5; D remains ambiguous. The CDR3 totals 13 residues. Germline CDR1 MNHEY, CDR2 SVGAGI. Trimming stripped 5 bases from V and 0 bases from J, with 5 bases between.

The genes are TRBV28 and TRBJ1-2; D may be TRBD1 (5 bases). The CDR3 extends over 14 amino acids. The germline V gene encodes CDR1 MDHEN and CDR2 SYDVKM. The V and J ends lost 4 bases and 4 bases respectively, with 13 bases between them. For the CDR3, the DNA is TGTGCCAGCAGTTACCCCCCAGGGCTCTATGGCTACACCTTC. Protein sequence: CASSYPPGLYGYTF.

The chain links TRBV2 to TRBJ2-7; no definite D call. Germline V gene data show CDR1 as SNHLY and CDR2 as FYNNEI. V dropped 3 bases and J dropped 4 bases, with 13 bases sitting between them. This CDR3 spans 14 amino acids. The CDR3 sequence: CASSDVFEEYEQYF. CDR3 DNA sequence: TGTGCCAGCAGTGATGTTTTTGAGGAGTACGAGCAGTACTTC.

Here the CDR3 reads CASSLIPDRMNTEAFF. The CDR3 DNA follows: TGCGCCAGCAGCTTAATCCCCGACAGGATGAACACTGAAGCTTTCTTT. V gene TRBV5-1 combines with J gene TRBJ1-1; a possible D gene is TRBD1 (6 bases). V shed 2 bases and J shed 0 bases, with 14 bases lying between them. The CDR3 is 16 amino acids. CDR1 and CDR2 (germline): SGHRS, YFSETQ.

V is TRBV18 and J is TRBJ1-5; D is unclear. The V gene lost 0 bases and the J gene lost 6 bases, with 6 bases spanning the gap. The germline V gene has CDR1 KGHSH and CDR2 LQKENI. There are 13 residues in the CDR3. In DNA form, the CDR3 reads TGTGCCAGCTCACCACCGGAAGGTCAGCCCCAGCATTTT. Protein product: CASSPPEGQPQHF. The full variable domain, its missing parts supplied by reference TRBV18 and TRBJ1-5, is NAGVMQNPRHLVRRRGQEARLRCSPMKGHSHVYWYRQLPEEGLKFMVYLQKENIIDESGMPKERFSAEFPKEGPSILRIQQVVRGDSAAYFCASSPPEGQPQHFGDGTRLSIL.

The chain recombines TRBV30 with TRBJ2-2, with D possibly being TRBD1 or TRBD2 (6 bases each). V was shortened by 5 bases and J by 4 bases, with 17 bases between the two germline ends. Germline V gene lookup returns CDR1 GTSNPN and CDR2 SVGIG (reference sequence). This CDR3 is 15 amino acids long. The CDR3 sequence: CAWSRGPRGTGELFF. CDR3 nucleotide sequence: TGTGCCTGGTCCCGGGGGCCCAGAGGCACCGGGGAGCTGTTTTTT.

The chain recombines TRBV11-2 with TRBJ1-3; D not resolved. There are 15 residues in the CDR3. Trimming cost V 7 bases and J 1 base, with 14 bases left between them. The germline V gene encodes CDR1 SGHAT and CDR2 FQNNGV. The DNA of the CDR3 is TGTGCCAGCACCCCTGGCGTCAGATCTGGAAACACCATATATTTT. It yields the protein CASTPGVRSGNTIYF.

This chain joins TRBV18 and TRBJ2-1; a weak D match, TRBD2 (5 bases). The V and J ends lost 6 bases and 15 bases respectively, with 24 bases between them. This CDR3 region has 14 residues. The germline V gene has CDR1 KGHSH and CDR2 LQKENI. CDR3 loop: CASSYEQERSFPFF. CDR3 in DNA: TGTGCCAGCTCGTACGAGCAGGAGCGGTCCTTCCCGTTCTTC.

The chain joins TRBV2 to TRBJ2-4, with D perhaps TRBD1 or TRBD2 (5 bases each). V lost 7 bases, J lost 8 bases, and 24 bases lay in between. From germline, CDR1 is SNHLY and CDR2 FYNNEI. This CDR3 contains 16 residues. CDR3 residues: CASTDREGVSRDIQYF. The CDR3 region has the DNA TGTGCCAGCACCGACCGGGAAGGGGTTTCAAGGGACATTCAGTACTTC.

The CDR3 is CASSPAWGEEKLFF. The CDR3 DNA reads as TGCGCCAGCAGCCCGGCGTGGGGTGAGGAAAAACTGTTTTTT. The chain combines TRBV5-1 with TRBJ1-4; D uncertain. Per the germline V gene, CDR1 is SGHRS and CDR2 is YFSETQ. The CDR3 spans 14 residues. V was pared by 4 bases and J by 8 bases, with 15 bases between.

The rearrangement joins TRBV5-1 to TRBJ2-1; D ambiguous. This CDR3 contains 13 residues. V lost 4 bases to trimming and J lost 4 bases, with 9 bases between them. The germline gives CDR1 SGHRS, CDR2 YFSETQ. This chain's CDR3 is CASSPDRYNEQFF. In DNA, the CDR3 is TGCGCCAGCAGCCCTGACCGTTACAATGAGCAGTTCTTC.

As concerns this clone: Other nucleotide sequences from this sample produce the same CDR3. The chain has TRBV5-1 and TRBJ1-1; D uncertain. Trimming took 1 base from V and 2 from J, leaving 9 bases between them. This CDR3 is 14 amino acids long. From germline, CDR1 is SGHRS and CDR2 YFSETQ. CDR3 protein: CASSLFAGNTEAFF. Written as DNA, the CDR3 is TGCGCCAGCAGCTTGTTTGCGGGTAACACTGAAGCTTTCTTT.

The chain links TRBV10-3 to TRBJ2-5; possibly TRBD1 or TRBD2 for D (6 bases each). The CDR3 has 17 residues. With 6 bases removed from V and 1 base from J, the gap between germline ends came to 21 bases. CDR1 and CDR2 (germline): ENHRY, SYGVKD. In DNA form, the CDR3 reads TGTGCCATCAGCCTGTTGGGGGTTGGGGGGCCCCAAGAGACCCAGTACTTC. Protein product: CAISLLGVGGPQETQYF.

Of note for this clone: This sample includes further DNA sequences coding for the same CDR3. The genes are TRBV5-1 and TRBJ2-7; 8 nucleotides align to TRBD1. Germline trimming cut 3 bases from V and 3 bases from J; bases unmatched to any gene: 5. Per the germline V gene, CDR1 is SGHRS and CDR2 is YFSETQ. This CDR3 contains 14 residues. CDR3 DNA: TGCGCCAGCAGCTCCGGGACAGGACTCTACGAGCAGTACTTC. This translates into CASSSGTGLYEQYF. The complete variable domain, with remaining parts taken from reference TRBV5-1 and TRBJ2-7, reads KAGVTQTPRYLIKTRGQQVTLSCSPISGHRSVSWYQQTPGQGLQFLFEYFSETQRNKGNFPGRFSGRQFSNSRSEMNVSTLELGDSALYLCASSSGTGLYEQYFGPGTRLTVT.

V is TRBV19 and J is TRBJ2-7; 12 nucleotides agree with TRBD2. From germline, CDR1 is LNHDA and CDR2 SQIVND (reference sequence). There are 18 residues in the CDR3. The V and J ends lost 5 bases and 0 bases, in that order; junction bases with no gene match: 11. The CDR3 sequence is CASSRKTQTSGSSYEQYF. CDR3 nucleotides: TGTGCCAGTAGTCGCAAAACCCAGACTAGCGGGAGCTCCTACGAGCAGTACTTC.

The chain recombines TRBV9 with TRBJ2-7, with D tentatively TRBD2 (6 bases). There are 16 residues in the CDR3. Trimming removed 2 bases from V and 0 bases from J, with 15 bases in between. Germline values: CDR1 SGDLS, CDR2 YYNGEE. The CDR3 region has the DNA TGTGCCAGCAGCGTCTCGGGCCTAGCGACCTCCTACGAGCAGTACTTC. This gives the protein CASSVSGLATSYEQYF.

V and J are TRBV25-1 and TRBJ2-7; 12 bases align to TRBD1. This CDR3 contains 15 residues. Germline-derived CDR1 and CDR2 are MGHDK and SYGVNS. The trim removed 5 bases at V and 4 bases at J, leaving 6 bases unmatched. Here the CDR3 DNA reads TGTGCCAGCAGTCACCGGGACAGGGGGCGGTACGAGCAGTACTTC. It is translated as CASSHRDRGRYEQYF.

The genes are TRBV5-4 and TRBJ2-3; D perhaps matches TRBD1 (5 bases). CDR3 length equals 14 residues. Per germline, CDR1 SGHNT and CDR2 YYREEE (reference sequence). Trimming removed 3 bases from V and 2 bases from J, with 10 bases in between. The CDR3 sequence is CASSSPQDTDTQYF. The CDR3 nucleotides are TGTGCCAGCAGCTCTCCACAGGACACAGATACGCAGTATTTT.

CDR3 amino acids: CASSTGVGENTEAFF. The DNA of the CDR3 is TGTGCCAGCAGCACAGGGGTCGGGGAGAACACTGAAGCTTTCTTT. The chain recombines TRBV7-2 with TRBJ1-1, with 7 bases fitting TRBD1. The CDR3 runs to 15 residues. Germline V lookup: CDR1 SGHTA, CDR2 FQGNSA. The junction had 7 bases not matched to a gene; V was cut back by 5 bases and J by 1 base.

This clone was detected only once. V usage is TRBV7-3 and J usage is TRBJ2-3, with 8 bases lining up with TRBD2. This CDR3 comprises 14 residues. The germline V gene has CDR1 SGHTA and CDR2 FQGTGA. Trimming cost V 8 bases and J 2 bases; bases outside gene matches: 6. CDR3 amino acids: CASRPAGDTDTQYF. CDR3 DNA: TGTGCCAGCCGACCAGCGGGAGACACAGATACGCAGTATTTT.

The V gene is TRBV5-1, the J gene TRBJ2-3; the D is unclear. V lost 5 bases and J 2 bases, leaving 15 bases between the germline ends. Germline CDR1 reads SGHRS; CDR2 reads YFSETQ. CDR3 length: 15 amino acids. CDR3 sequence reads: CASRDGPRYTDTQYF. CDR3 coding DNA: TGCGCCAGCAGGGATGGGCCCAGGTACACAGATACGCAGTATTTT.

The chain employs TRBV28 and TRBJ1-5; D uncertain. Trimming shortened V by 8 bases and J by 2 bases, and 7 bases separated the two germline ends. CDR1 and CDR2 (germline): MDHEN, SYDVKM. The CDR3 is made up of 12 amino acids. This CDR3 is CASGRGNQPQHF. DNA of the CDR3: TGTGCCAGCGGCCGAGGCAATCAGCCCCAGCATTTT. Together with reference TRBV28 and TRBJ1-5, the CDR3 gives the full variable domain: DVKVTQSSRYLVKRTGEKVFLECVQDMDHENMFWYRQDPGLGLRLIYFSYDVKMKEKGDIPEGYSVSREKKERFSLILESASTNQTSMYLCASGRGNQPQHFGDGTRLSIL.

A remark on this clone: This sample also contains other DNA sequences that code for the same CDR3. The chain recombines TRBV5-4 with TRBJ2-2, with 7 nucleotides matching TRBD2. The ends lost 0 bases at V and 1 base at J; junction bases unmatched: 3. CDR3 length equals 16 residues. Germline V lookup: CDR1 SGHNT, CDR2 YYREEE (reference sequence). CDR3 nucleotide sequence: TGTGCCAGCAGCTTGGGGCTAGCGGAGAACACCGGGGAGCTGTTTTTT. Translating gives CASSLGLAENTGELFF.

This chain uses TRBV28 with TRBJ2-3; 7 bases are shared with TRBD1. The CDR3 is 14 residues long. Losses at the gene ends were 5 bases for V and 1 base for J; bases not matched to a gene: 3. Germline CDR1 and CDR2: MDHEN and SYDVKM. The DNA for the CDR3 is TGTGCCAGCAGTCTCCAGGGGGGCACAGATACGCAGTATTTT. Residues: CASSLQGGTDTQYF.

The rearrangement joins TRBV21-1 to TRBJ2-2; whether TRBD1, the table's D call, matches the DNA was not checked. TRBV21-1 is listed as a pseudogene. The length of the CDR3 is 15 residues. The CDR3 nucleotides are TGTGCCAGCAGCTTATCGGCAGGGAACACCGGGGAGCTGTTTTTT. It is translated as CASSLSAGNTGELFF.